These 30 T cell receptor beta chains share one sample of origin, sequenced in a study of TIL therapy for anti-PD-1-resistant metastatic lung cancer. The immunoSEQ assay was v3. Assay: immunoSEQ multiplex PCR; the TCRdb copy retains only in-frame clones and omits some. The sample lists 40,000 to 55,000 clones, around 79% occurring once. Time point of the sample: pre-treatment sample, taken before nivolumab and TIL therapy. Sequenced material: blood, taken at baseline. The receptors originated from a woman aged 30 to 85 with non-small cell lung cancer.

This rearrangement joins TRBV2 to TRBJ2-2, with D maybe TRBD1 (6 bases). Germline assignment: CDR1 SNHLY and CDR2 FYNNEI. V was trimmed by 3 bases and J by 2 bases, leaving 10 bases between them. This CDR3 contains 15 residues. The CDR3 here is CASSDLGTNTGELFF. In nucleotides, the CDR3 is TGTGCCAGCAGTGATCTAGGGACAAACACCGGGGAGCTGTTTTTT.

The genes are TRBV11-2 and TRBJ1-2; 7 bases match TRBD1. The CDR3 length is 14 residues. The J segment lost 5 bases and the V segment lost 7 bases, leaving 10 bases of the junction unmatched. CDR1 is SGHAT, CDR2 FQNNGV, per germline. The CDR3 sequence is CASNRMGTDYGYTF. The CDR3 DNA follows: TGTGCCAGCAACCGAATGGGGACAGATTATGGCTACACCTTC.

V gene TRBV9 combines with J gene TRBJ2-7, with D hard to call. The CDR3 sequence is 15 residues long. V gave up 0 bases and J gave up 1 base, with 11 bases separating them. CDR1 is SGDLS and CDR2 is YYNGEE in the germline V gene. The CDR3 nucleotides are TGTGCCAGCAGCGTAGCGACCGGGTGGTCCTACGAGCAGTACTTC. It is translated as CASSVATGWSYEQYF.

This chain connects TRBV7-9 to TRBJ2-7; D might be TRBD2 (6 bases). Germline V gives CDR1 SEHNR, CDR2 FQNEAQ (reference sequence). V gave up 3 bases and J gave up 7 bases, with 10 bases separating them. The CDR3 covers 12 residues. The CDR3 is CASSFRGWEQYF. The CDR3 coding sequence is TGTGCCAGCAGCTTTCGGGGGTGGGAGCAGTACTTC. Combining the CDR3 with reference TRBV7-9 and TRBJ2-7 gives the whole variable domain DTGVSQNPRHKITKRGQNVTFRCDPISEHNRLYWYRQTLGQGPEFLTYFQNEAQLEKSRLLSDRFSAERPKGSFSTLEIQRTEQGDSAMYLCASSFRGWEQYFGPGTRLTVT.

The rearrangement uses TRBV29-1 and TRBJ2-7; D might be TRBD2 (5 bases). V lost 3 bases to trimming and J lost 4 bases, with 7 bases between them. CDR1 and CDR2 from the germline V gene are SQVTM and ANQGSEA. The CDR3 has 11 residues. The CDR3 DNA reads TGCAGCGTTGATCGCGGGTACGAGCAGTACTTC. It is translated as CSVDRGYEQYF.

The gene calls are TRBV5-1 and TRBJ2-5, with 9 positions matching TRBD1. The J call is in doubt because the DNA end fits TRBJ2-7 better. This CDR3 spans 14 amino acids. Germline V gives CDR1 SGHRS, CDR2 YFSETQ. CDR3 in DNA: TGCGCCAGCCGCCTCCGGGACAGGGTGTACGAGCAGTACTTC. It encodes CASRLRDRVYEQYF.

With regard to this clone: Other DNA sequences within the sample encode an identical CDR3. This chain joins TRBV2 and TRBJ1-5; 12 nucleotides agree with TRBD1. V lost 6 bases to trimming and J lost 1 base; unmatched junction nucleotides: 7. The germline V gene has CDR1 SNHLY and CDR2 FYNNEI. The length of the CDR3 is 17 residues. As DNA, the CDR3 is TGTGCCAGCAGCGAGGGACAGGGGGCGCGGAGCAATCAGCCCCAGCATTTT. Encoded protein: CASSEGQGARSNQPQHF. The whole variable domain, filled in from reference TRBV2 and TRBJ1-5, reads EPEVTQTPSHQVTQMGQEVILRCVPISNHLYFYWYRQILGQKVEFLVSFYNNEISEKSEIFDDQFSVERPDGSNFTLKIRSTKLEDSAMYFCASSEGQGARSNQPQHFGDGTRLSIL.

In DNA form, the CDR3 reads TGTGCCAGCAGGGTAGGCTACGAGCAGTACTTC. This translates into CASRVGYEQYF. V usage is TRBV27 and J usage is TRBJ2-7; no reliable D call. Germline CDR1 MNHEY, CDR2 SMNVEV (reference sequence). V was pared by 6 bases and J by 3 bases, with 6 bases between. The CDR3 sequence is 11 residues long.

Comments on this clone: Other DNA sequences in this specimen translate into the identical CDR3. The chain has TRBV6-5 and TRBJ1-2; D possibly corresponds to TRBD1 (5 bases). This CDR3 region has 13 residues. CDR1 and CDR2 (germline): MNHEY, SVGAGI. V dropped 2 bases and J dropped 2 bases, with 6 bases sitting between them. CDR3 loop: CASSYGANYGYTF. The CDR3 DNA sequence: TGTGCCAGCAGTTACGGGGCCAACTATGGCTACACCTTC.

The chain couples TRBV28 to TRBJ1-1; 9 nucleotides line up with TRBD1. The V segment lost 11 bases and the J segment 1 base; nucleotides outside the gene matches: 2. In germline, CDR1 is MDHEN, CDR2 SYDVKM. This CDR3 comprises 12 residues. This CDR3 is CAGQGQNTEAFF. CDR3 bases: TGTGCCGGACAGGGGCAGAACACTGAAGCTTTCTTT.

This clone showed up just once. This chain uses TRBV5-5 with TRBJ2-7, with 7 bases lining up with TRBD1. Germline CDR1 and CDR2: SGHKS and YYEKEE (reference sequence). The CDR3 extends over 16 amino acids. V trimming: 0 bases; J trimming: 3 bases; junction bases outside the gene matches: 9. The CDR3 region is CASSLGPVGQVYEQYF. The CDR3 coding sequence is TGTGCCAGCAGCTTGGGGCCGGTCGGACAGGTCTACGAGCAGTACTTC.

CDR3 DNA sequence: TGTGCCAGCAGCTTTTCTAGCGGGTACTACGAGCAGTACTTC. It codes for CASSFSSGYYEQYF. The rearrangement links TRBV5-5 to TRBJ2-7; 8 bases agree with TRBD2. CDR3 length: 14 residues. J lost 3 bases, V lost 2 bases, and 4 bases had no gene match. The germline V gene encodes CDR1 SGHKS and CDR2 YYEKEE (reference sequence).

This clone was seen only once. The rearrangement links TRBV28 to TRBJ1-2; possibly TRBD1 for D (5 bases). Germline V CDR1 and CDR2: MDHEN, SYDVKM. V lost 1 base, J lost 4 bases, and 22 bases lay in between. This CDR3 has 18 residues. The CDR3 bases are TGTGCCAGCAGTTTATCATCTTCGGGGGGGGATATCCGCTATGGCTACACCTTC. This encodes CASSLSSSGGDIRYGYTF.

The chain couples TRBV19 to TRBJ1-6, with a possible D match to TRBD1 (5 bases). The CDR3 totals 14 residues. The germline V gene encodes CDR1 LNHDA and CDR2 SQIVND (reference sequence). Trimming left V 3 bases short and J 4 bases short, with 7 bases between. CDR3 in DNA: TGTGCCAGTAGTATCGACAGTTATAATTCACCCCTCCACTTT. Amino acid sequence: CASSIDSYNSPLHF.

The rearrangement links TRBV6-5 to TRBJ1-1; D gene unclear. Trimming pared 2 bases from V and 6 bases from J, leaving 19 bases between. Germline V gives CDR1 MNHEY, CDR2 SVGAGI. This CDR3 comprises 16 residues. CDR3 sequence: CASSYGGLSSGAEAFF. In nucleotides, the CDR3 is TGTGCCAGCAGTTACGGAGGTTTGTCCTCGGGCGCTGAAGCTTTCTTT.

The chain combines TRBV28 with TRBJ2-1; D remains ambiguous. V was pared by 6 bases and J by 5 bases, with 14 bases between. The CDR3 loop spans 14 amino acids. Per germline, CDR1 MDHEN and CDR2 SYDVKM. The CDR3, as DNA: TGTGCCAGCAGACTTGAGAGTCAGCACAATGAGCAGTTCTTC. Encoded protein: CASRLESQHNEQFF.

The chain couples TRBV20-1 to TRBJ2-7, with D perhaps matching TRBD1 (6 bases). The CDR3 is 11 amino acids. Germline assignment: CDR1 DFQATT and CDR2 SNEGSKA (reference sequence). V dropped 5 bases and J dropped 10 bases, with 15 bases sitting between them. CDR3 in amino acids: CSAPNQGKQYF. CDR3 nucleotide sequence: TGCAGTGCTCCAAACCAGGGGAAACAGTACTTC.

The V call is TRBV4-2, the J call TRBJ1-2, with 12 nucleotides matching TRBD1. Trimming at V came to 0 bases and at J to 4 bases, leaving 3 bases not matched to a gene. Germline V gene sequence: CDR1 LGHNA, CDR2 YNFKEQ. The CDR3 consists of 16 residues. The CDR3 spells CASSQEGTGGSYGYTF. The CDR3 DNA follows: TGTGCCAGCAGCCAAGAAGGGACAGGGGGCAGCTATGGCTACACCTTC.

This clone occurred once. The genes are TRBV5-4 and TRBJ2-3; D is tentatively TRBD1 or TRBD2 (5 bases each). This CDR3 is 13 amino acids long. CDR1 is SGHNT, CDR2 YYREEE, per germline (reference sequence). V lost 1 base and J 6 bases, leaving 9 bases between the germline ends. For the CDR3, the DNA is TGTGCCAGCAGCTTGCAGGGAGCGGATACGCAGTATTTT. Its protein is CASSLQGADTQYF.

The gene calls are TRBV6-5 and TRBJ2-3, with TRBD1 as a possible D gene (6 bases). CDR1 and CDR2 (germline): MNHEY, SVGAGI. The CDR3 is made up of 16 amino acids. Between the trimmed V and J ends, which lost 3 bases and 6 bases, there was a span of 19 bases. For the CDR3, the DNA is TGTGCCAGCAGTTATGGGAACAGGGCCTTGGGGGATACGCAGTATTTT. Its protein product is CASSYGNRALGDTQYF.

The chain employs TRBV5-6 and TRBJ2-5, with D perhaps TRBD1 (5 bases). The CDR3 has 14 amino acids. Trimming pared 0 bases from V and 5 bases from J, leaving 11 bases between. Germline V gene sequence: CDR1 SGHDT, CDR2 YYEEEE. This CDR3 is CASSLGQGFETQYF. CDR3 bases: TGTGCCAGCAGCTTGGGCCAGGGTTTTGAGACCCAGTACTTC.

This chain uses TRBV28 with TRBJ1-3, with D unresolved. Trimming removed 5 bases from V and 4 bases from J, with 15 bases in between. The CDR3 has 15 residues. The germline V gene encodes CDR1 MDHEN and CDR2 SYDVKM. The CDR3 DNA follows: TGTGCCAGCAGTACGCCCCGAAGCCTAGGAAACACCATATATTTT. Its translation: CASSTPRSLGNTIYF.

The CDR3 nucleotides read TGTGCCAGCAGCTTGGACAGGTGGATCTACGAGCAGTACTTC. Its translation: CASSLDRWIYEQYF. The V gene is TRBV7-9, the J gene TRBJ2-7; 7 nucleotides match TRBD1. This CDR3 contains 14 residues. J was trimmed by 3 bases and V by 3 bases; bases with no gene match: 5. The germline CDR1 and CDR2 sequences are SEHNR and FQNEAQ (reference sequence).

The J gene is TRBJ1-2, the V gene TRBV6-4, with 7 nucleotides matching TRBD1. This CDR3 is 15 amino acids long. Germline V gene lookup returns CDR1 MRHNA and CDR2 SNTAGT. J lost 4 bases, V lost 5 bases, and 10 bases had no gene match. The CDR3 protein is CASSPQQGSFYGYTF. DNA of the CDR3: TGTGCCAGCAGTCCTCAACAGGGGTCCTTCTATGGCTACACCTTC.

J is TRBJ2-1 and V is TRBV5-1, with 9 bases identical to TRBD2. CDR3 length equals 15 residues. Germline assignment: CDR1 SGHRS and CDR2 YFSETQ. The junction had 2 bases not matched to a gene; V was cut back by 3 bases and J by 1 base. CDR3 region: CASSSLAGSYNEQFF. The CDR3 nucleotides read TGCGCCAGCAGCTCTCTAGCGGGGTCCTACAATGAGCAGTTCTTC.

The CDR3 DNA reads as TGCGCCAGCAGCTTAACACCGGCAACTAATGAAAAACTGTTTTTT. It is translated as CASSLTPATNEKLFF. The V gene is TRBV5-1, the J gene TRBJ1-4; D remains unclear. Germline CDR1 reads SGHRS; CDR2 reads YFSETQ. The germline V and J ends were trimmed by 2 bases and 0 bases, with 8 bases remaining between them. This CDR3 is 15 amino acids long.

In this sample, this clone turned up a few times. V gene TRBV2 combines with J gene TRBJ2-5; D uncertain. Trimming left V 3 bases short and J 4 bases short, with 6 bases between. The CDR3 loop spans 12 amino acids. Germline V gene lookup returns CDR1 SNHLY and CDR2 FYNNEI. This CDR3 reads CASSDVGETQYF. Here the CDR3 DNA reads TGTGCCAGCAGTGATGTAGGAGAGACCCAGTACTTC.

This clone turned up a few times. This rearrangement joins TRBV5-4 to TRBJ1-2; D ambiguous. Trimming removed 0 bases from V and 7 bases from J, with 10 bases in between. The germline CDR1 and CDR2 sequences are SGHNT and YYREEE (reference sequence). This CDR3 contains 13 residues. The chain's CDR3 is CASSLGPQPGYTF. The CDR3 nucleotides read TGTGCCAGCAGCTTGGGACCACAGCCTGGCTACACCTTC. The full variable domain, with the rest looked up from reference TRBV5-4 and TRBJ1-2, is ETGVTQSPTHLIKTRGQQVTLRCSSQSGHNTVSWYQQALGQGPQFIFQYYREEENGRGNFPPRFSGLQFPNYSSELNVNALELDDSALYLCASSLGPQPGYTFGSGTRLTVV.

V usage is TRBV18 and J usage is TRBJ2-1; 10 nucleotides align to TRBD1. Trimming removed 3 bases from V and 7 bases from J; junction bases left unmatched: 3. Germline assignment: CDR1 KGHSH and CDR2 LQKENI. The CDR3 has 14 residues. The CDR3 bases are TGTGCCAGCTCACCTTGGGACAGGGGTAATGAGCAGTTCTTC. It encodes CASSPWDRGNEQFF.

The gene calls are TRBV5-4 and TRBJ2-7; tentative D call: TRBD2 (7 bases). The CDR3 is 15 amino acids. Germline V gene data show CDR1 as SGHNT and CDR2 as YYREEE (reference sequence). V was shortened by 4 bases and J by 7 bases, with 21 bases between the two germline ends. CDR3 coding DNA: TGTGCCAGCAGCCGCCCAGGAGGGGGGGGTGAGGAGCAGTACTTC. Encoded protein: CASSRPGGGGEEQYF.